This entry lists 21 T cell receptor beta chains sequenced from one sample in a study of monozygotic twins with inflammatory bowel disease (dated by TCRdb to the late 2010s). The library came from 5' RACE. This sample was sequenced with an Illumina HiSeq 2500. TCRdb reprocessed the reads into one record per CDR3 protein sequence, lacking DNA. This sample's table contains about 110,000 distinct CDR3 sequences. The ten biggest clones cover 9.5% to 15% of the sample. Sequencing used blood. The receptors were sampled from a human donor with ulcerative colitis or Crohn's disease, or a healthy co-twin of an affected twin (not recorded which).

This chain's CDR3 is CASSLVGAHTEAFF. The chain uses TRBV5-1 and TRBJ1-1; TCRdb selects TRBD1, and the lack of DNA leaves this call unchecked. From germline, CDR1 is SGHRS and CDR2 YFSETQ. This CDR3 contains 14 residues. Full variable domain (remainder filled in from reference TRBV5-1 and TRBJ1-1): KAGVTQTPRYLIKTRGQQVTLSCSPISGHRSVSWYQQTPGQGLQFLFEYFSETQRNKGNFPGRFSGRQFSNSRSEMNVSTLELGDSALYLCASSLVGAHTEAFFGQGTRLTVV.

This chain joins TRBV29-1 and TRBJ2-7. The germline V gene has CDR1 SQVTM and CDR2 ANQGSEA. This CDR3 has 16 amino acids. The CDR3 loop reads CSVVFVRNRGSYEQYF.

This chain uses TRBV4-3 with TRBJ2-1; TCRdb calls TRBD2, which cannot be checked without DNA. This CDR3 comprises 16 residues. Germline V gene lookup returns CDR1 LGHNA and CDR2 YSLEER. The CDR3 is CASSQDQLAGYNEQFF.

V usage is TRBV12-3 or TRBV12-4 and J usage is TRBJ2-1; without DNA, the TCRdb call of TRBD1 cannot be checked. This CDR3 is 16 amino acids long. CDR3 residues: CASSFGPGQGVIEQFF.

This chain links TRBV6-2 or TRBV6-3 with TRBJ1-1. Germline CDR1 reads MNHEY; CDR2 reads SVGEGT. The CDR3 is made up of 15 amino acids. The CDR3: CASREGGLANTEAFF.

The V call is TRBV5-6, the J call TRBJ2-7; TCRdb calls TRBD1, which cannot be checked without DNA. The CDR3 sequence is 13 residues long. Germline V gene sequence: CDR1 SGHDT, CDR2 YYEEEE. CDR3 sequence reads: CASSLRDAYEQYF.

The chain combines TRBV12-3 or TRBV12-4 with TRBJ2-2; without DNA, the TCRdb call of TRBD1 cannot be checked. The CDR3 covers 14 residues. CDR3 amino acids: CASRSQGASGELFF.

This chain uses TRBV5-1 with TRBJ2-2; TCRdb lists TRBD2, though no DNA is available to test this call. The germline gives CDR1 SGHRS, CDR2 YFSETQ. The CDR3 contains 14 residues. The CDR3 sequence: CASNIAGVDGELFF.

The chain recombines TRBV4-3 with TRBJ1-5; there is no DNA to check the TCRdb D call of TRBD1. Per the germline V gene, CDR1 is LGHNA and CDR2 is YSLEER. The CDR3 spans 17 residues. CDR3 protein: CASSQGTGTFGNQPQHF.

The CDR3 loop is CASSFMTPAGYGYTF. The chain couples TRBV7-9 to TRBJ1-2; the TCRdb call, TRBD1, lacks DNA for checking. The length of the CDR3 is 15 residues. Germline-derived CDR1 and CDR2 are SEHNR and FQNEAQ (reference sequence).

The J gene is TRBJ1-6, the V gene TRBV5-1. Germline loops: CDR1 SGHRS, CDR2 YFSETQ. CDR3 size: 16 residues. The CDR3: CASSLAPVGEDSPLHF.

V gene TRBV18 combines with J gene TRBJ2-1; the D call from TCRdb, TRBD1, cannot be confirmed without DNA. The CDR3 sequence is 14 residues long. CDR1 KGHSH and CDR2 LQKENI come from the germline V gene. CDR3 region: CASSPRTGNNEQFF.

The rearrangement uses TRBV29-1 and TRBJ2-1; TCRdb proposes TRBD1, but this gene call is untestable without DNA. This CDR3 contains 11 residues. CDR1 is SQVTM, CDR2 ANQGSEA, per germline. The CDR3 sequence is CSGRENNEQFF.

The V and J genes are TRBV20-1 and TRBJ1-1; absent DNA, TCRdb's TRBD1 call cannot be checked. Germline V gene data show CDR1 as DFQATT and CDR2 as SNEGSKA (reference sequence). The CDR3 length is 17 residues. The CDR3 spells CSARDSHRTGMNTEAFF.

This rearrangement joins TRBV7-2 to TRBJ1-4. This CDR3 comprises 15 residues. Germline assignment: CDR1 SGHTA and CDR2 FQGNSA. This CDR3 reads CASSLATDSNEKLFF.

The chain uses TRBV6-1 and TRBJ1-5; TCRdb outputs TRBD1, but without DNA this stays unchecked. CDR1 MNHNS and CDR2 SASEGT come from the germline V gene. The CDR3 runs 13 residues. The CDR3 sequence: CASVGQVNQPQHF.

This sequence joins TRBV7-8 and TRBJ2-7. The germline V gene encodes CDR1 SGHVS and CDR2 FQNEAQ. The CDR3 covers 13 residues. CDR3 amino acids: CASSSQGSYEQYF.

The chain couples TRBV19 to TRBJ2-2; there is no DNA to check the TCRdb D call of TRBD1. This CDR3 is 16 amino acids long. CDR1 and CDR2 from the germline V gene are LNHDA and SQIVND (reference sequence). The CDR3 loop reads CASRLQGRLNTGELFF.

V usage is TRBV25-1 and J usage is TRBJ2-5; checking the TCRdb D call of TRBD2 is not possible without DNA. Per the germline V gene, CDR1 is MGHDK and CDR2 is SYGVNS. The CDR3 runs to 13 residues. The CDR3 sequence: CASSLPGQETQYF.

V gene TRBV7-9 combines with J gene TRBJ2-2; TCRdb lists TRBD2, though no DNA is available to test this call. Germline CDR1 reads SEHNR; CDR2 reads FQNEAQ (reference sequence). The CDR3 runs 17 residues. CDR3 loop: CASSTPLAGENTGELFF.

The J gene is TRBJ1-2, the V gene TRBV20-1; without DNA, the TCRdb call of TRBD1 cannot be checked. This CDR3 is 14 amino acids long. From germline, CDR1 is DFQATT and CDR2 SNEGSKA (reference sequence). The CDR3 loop is CSANQGFRIYGYTF.